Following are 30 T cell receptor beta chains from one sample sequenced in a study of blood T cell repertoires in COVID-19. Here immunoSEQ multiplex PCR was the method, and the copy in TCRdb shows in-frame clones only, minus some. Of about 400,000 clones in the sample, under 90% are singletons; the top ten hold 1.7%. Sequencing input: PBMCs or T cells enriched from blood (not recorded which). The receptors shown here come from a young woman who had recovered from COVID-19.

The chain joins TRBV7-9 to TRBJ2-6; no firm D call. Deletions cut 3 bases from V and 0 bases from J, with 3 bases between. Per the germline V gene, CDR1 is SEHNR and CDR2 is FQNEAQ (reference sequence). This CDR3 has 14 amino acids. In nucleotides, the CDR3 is TGTGCCAGCAGCTTCCACTCTGGGGCCAACGTCCTGACTTTC. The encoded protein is CASSFHSGANVLTF.

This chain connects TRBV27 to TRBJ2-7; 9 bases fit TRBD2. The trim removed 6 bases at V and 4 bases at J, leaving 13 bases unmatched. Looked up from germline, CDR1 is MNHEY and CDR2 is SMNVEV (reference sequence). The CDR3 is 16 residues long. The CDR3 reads CASSPRGGDRPYEQYF. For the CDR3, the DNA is TGTGCCAGCAGCCCCCGCGGGGGGGACAGACCTTACGAGCAGTACTTC.

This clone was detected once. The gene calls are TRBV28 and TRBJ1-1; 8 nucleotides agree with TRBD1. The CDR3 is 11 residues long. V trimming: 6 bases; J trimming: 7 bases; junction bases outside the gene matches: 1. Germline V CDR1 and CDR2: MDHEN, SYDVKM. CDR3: CASRQGDEAFF. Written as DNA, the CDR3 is TGTGCCAGCAGACAGGGGGATGAAGCTTTCTTT.

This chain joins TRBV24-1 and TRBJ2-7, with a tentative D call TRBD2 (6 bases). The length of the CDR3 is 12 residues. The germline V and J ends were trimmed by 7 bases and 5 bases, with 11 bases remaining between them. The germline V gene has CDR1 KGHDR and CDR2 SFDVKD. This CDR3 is CATRKGTHEQYF. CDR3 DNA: TGTGCCACCAGGAAGGGGACTCACGAGCAGTACTTC.

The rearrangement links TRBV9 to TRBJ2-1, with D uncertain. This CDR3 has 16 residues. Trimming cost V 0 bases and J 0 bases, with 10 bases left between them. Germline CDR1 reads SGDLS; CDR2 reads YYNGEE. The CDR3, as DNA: TGTGCCAGCAGCGTAGTAACTCAGGCCTCCTACAATGAGCAGTTCTTC. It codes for CASSVVTQASYNEQFF. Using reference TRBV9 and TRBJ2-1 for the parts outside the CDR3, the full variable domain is DSGVTQTPKHLITATGQRVTLRCSPRSGDLSVYWYQQSLDQGLQFLIQYYNGEERAKGNILERFSAQQFPDLHSELNLSSLELGDSALYFCASSVVTQASYNEQFFGPGTRLTVL.

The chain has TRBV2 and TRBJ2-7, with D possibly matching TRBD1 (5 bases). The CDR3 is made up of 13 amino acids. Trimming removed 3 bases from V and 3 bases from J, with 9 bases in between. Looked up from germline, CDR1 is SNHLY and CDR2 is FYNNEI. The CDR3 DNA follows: TGTGCCAGCAGTGATCAGGGCCGCTACGAGCAGTACTTC. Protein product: CASSDQGRYEQYF.

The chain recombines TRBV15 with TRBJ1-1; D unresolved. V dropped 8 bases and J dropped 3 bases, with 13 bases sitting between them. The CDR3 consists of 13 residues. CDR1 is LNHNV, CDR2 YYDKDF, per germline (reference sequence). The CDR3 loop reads CATAPRLDTEAFF. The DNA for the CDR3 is TGTGCCACCGCCCCACGATTAGACACTGAAGCTTTCTTT.

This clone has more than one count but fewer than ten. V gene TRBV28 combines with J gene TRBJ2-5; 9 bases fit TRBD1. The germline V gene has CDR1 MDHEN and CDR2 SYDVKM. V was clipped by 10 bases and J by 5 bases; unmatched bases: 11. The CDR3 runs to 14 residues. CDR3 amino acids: CATSRTGEAETQYF. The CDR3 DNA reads TGTGCCACTTCCCGGACAGGGGAGGCCGAGACCCAGTACTTC.

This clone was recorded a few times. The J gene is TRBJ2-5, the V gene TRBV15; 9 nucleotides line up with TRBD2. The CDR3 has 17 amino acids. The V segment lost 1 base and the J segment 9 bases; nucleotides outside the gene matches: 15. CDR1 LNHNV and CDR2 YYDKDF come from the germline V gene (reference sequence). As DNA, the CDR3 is TGTGCCACCAGCAGAGTAGGCGGGGGGGGTCAAGAGATGGCCCAGTACTTC. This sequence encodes CATSRVGGGGQEMAQYF. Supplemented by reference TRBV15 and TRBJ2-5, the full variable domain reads DAMVIQNPRYQVTQFGKPVTLSCSQTLNHNVMYWYQQKSSQAPKLLFHYYDKDFNNEADTPDNFQSRRPNTSFCFLDIRSPGLGDTAMYLCATSRVGGGGQEMAQYFGPGTRLLVL.

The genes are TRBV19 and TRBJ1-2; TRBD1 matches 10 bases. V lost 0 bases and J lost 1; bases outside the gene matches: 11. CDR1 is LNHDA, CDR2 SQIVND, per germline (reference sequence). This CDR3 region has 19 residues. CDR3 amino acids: CASSIEPDRGHGGNYGYTF. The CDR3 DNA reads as TGTGCCAGTAGTATAGAACCCGACAGGGGGCACGGTGGTAACTATGGCTACACCTTC.

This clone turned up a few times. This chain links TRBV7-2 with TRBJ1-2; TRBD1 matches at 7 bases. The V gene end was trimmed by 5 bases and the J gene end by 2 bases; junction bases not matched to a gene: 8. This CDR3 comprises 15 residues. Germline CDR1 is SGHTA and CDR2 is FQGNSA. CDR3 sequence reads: CASSLTTGSNYGYTF. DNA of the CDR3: TGTGCCAGCAGCCTTACGACAGGGAGCAACTATGGCTACACCTTC.

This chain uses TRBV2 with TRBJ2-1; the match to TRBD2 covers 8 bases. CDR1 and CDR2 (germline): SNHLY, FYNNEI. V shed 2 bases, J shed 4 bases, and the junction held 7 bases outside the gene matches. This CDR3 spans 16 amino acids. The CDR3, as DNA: TGTGCCAGCAGTGAATGGGGAGCGGGGGCTTACAATGAGCAGTTCTTC. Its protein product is CASSEWGAGAYNEQFF.

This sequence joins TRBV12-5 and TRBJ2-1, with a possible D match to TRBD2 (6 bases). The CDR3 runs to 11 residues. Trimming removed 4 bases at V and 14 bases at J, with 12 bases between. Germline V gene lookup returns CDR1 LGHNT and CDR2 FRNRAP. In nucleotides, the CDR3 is TGTGCTAGTGGTTCGGCGGGATTTAAGTTCTTC. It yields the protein CASGSAGFKFF.

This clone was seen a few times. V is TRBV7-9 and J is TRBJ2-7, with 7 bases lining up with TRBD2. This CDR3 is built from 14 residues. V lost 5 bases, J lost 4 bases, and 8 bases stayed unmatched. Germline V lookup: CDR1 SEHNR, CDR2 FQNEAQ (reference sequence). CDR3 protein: CASSPREVGYEQYF. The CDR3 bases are TGTGCCAGCAGCCCCCGGGAGGTCGGGTACGAGCAGTACTTC.

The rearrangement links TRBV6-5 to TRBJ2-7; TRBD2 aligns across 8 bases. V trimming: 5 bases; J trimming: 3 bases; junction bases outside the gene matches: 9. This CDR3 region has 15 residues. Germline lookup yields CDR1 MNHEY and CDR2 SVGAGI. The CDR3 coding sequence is TGTGCCAGCAGTCCATCCGGGGGGGGATTCTACGAGCAGTACTTC. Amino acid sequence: CASSPSGGGFYEQYF.

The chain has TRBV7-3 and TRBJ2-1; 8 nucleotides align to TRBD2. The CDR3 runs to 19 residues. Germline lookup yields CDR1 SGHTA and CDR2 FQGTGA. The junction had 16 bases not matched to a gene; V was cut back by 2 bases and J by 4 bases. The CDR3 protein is CASSLPNPPSGSQYNEQFF. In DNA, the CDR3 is TGTGCCAGCAGCTTACCCAACCCCCCCAGCGGGAGTCAGTACAATGAGCAGTTCTTC.

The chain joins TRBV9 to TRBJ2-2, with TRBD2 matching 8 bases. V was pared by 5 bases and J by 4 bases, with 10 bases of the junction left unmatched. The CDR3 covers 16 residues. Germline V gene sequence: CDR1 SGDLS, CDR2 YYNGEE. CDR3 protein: CASSVAAGGFTGELFF. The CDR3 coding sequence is TGTGCCAGCAGTGTCGCTGCGGGAGGCTTCACCGGGGAGCTGTTTTTT.

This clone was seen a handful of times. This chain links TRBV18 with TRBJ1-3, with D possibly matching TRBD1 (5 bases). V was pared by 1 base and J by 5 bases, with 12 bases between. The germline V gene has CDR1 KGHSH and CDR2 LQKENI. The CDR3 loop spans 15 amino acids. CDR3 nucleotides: TGTGCCAGCTCACCACACGTTTCAGGGCGAAACACCATATATTTT. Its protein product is CASSPHVSGRNTIYF.

The CDR3 spells CASSLTRTGGIEQYF. The DNA of the CDR3 is TGCGCCAGCAGCTTAACCCGGACAGGTGGGATTGAGCAGTACTTC. V usage is TRBV5-1 and J usage is TRBJ2-7; 7 bases are shared with TRBD1. The CDR3 is made up of 15 amino acids. CDR1 and CDR2 (germline): SGHRS, YFSETQ. After removal of 2 bases from V and 7 bases from J, the junction contained 12 bases not matched to a gene.

The chain's CDR3 is CASSSLRLAGVVGQYF. Here the CDR3 DNA reads TGTGCCAGCAGTTCCCTCAGACTAGCGGGAGTCGTAGGGCAGTACTTC. The V call is TRBV6-5, the J call TRBJ2-7; 12 bases match TRBD2. Germline V gene lookup returns CDR1 MNHEY and CDR2 SVGAGI. The CDR3 is made up of 16 amino acids. V gave up 4 bases and J gave up 9 bases; unmatched junction bases: 13.

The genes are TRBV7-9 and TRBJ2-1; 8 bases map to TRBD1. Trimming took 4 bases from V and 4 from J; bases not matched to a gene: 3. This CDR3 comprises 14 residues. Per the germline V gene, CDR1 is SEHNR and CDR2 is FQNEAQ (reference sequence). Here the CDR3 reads CASSSGTGYNEQFF. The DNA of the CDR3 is TGTGCCAGCAGCTCCGGGACAGGTTACAATGAGCAGTTCTTC.

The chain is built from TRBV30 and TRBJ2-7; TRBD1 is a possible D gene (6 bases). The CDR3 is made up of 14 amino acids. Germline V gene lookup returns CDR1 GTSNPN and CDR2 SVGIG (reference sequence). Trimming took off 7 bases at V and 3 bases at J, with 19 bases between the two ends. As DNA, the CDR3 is TGTGCCTCGGGAACCACCGACAGGTTCTACGAGCAGTACTTC. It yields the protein CASGTTDRFYEQYF. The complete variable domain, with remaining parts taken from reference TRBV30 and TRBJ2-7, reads SQTIHQWPATLVQPVGSPLSLECTVEGTSNPNLYWYRQAAGRGLQLLFYSVGIGQISSEVPQNLSASRPQDRQFILSSKKLLLSDSGFYLCASGTTDRFYEQYFGPGTRLTVT.

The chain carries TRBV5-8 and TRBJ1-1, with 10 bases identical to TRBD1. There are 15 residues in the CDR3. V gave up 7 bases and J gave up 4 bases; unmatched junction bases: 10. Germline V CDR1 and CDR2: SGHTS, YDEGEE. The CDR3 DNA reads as TGTGCCAGCGGACGAAAGAGGACAGGGGGCACTGAAGCTTTCTTT. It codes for CASGRKRTGGTEAFF.

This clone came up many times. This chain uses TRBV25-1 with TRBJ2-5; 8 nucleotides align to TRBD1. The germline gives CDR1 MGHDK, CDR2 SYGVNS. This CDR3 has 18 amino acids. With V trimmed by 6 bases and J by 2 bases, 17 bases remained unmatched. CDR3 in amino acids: CASSSQSRTGSMQETQYF. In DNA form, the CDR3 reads TGTGCCAGCAGCAGCCAATCGAGGACAGGGTCAATGCAAGAGACCCAGTACTTC. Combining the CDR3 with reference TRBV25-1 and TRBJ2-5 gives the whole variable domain EADIYQTPRYLVIGTGKKITLECSQTMGHDKMYWYQQDPGMELHLIHYSYGVNSTEKGDLSSESTVSRIRTEHFPLTLESARPSHTSQYLCASSSQSRTGSMQETQYFGPGTRLLVL.

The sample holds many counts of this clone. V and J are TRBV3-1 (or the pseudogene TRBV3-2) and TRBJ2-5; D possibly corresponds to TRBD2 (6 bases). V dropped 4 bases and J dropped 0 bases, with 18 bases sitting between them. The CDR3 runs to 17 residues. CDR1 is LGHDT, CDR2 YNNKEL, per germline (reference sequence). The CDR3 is CASSPLRKSGYQETQYF. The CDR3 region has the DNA TGTGCCAGCAGCCCACTAAGGAAAAGCGGGTACCAAGAGACCCAGTACTTC.

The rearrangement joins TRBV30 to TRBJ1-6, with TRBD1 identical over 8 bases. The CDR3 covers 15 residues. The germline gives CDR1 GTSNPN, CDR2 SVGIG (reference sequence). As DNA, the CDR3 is TGTGCAACCAAGAGAAACGGACAGGGTAGTTCACCCCTCCACTTT. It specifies CATKRNGQGSSPLHF. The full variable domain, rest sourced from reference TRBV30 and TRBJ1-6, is SQTIHQWPATLVQPVGSPLSLECTVEGTSNPNLYWYRQAAGRGLQLLFYSVGIGQISSEVPQNLSASRPQDRQFILSSKKLLLSDSGFYLCATKRNGQGSSPLHFGNGTRLTVT.

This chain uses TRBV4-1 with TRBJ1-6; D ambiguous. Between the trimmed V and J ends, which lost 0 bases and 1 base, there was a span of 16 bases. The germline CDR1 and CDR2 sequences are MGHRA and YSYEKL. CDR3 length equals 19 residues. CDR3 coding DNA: TGCGCCAGCAGCCAAGATCGGGGAGATAAAGCGTCCTATAATTCACCCCTCCACTTT. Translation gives CASSQDRGDKASYNSPLHF.

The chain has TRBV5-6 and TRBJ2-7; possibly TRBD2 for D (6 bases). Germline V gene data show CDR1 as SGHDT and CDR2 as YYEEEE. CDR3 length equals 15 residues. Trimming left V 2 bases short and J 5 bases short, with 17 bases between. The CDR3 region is CASSFWGDLPDEQYF. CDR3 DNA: TGTGCCAGCAGCTTCTGGGGGGATCTGCCAGACGAGCAGTACTTC.

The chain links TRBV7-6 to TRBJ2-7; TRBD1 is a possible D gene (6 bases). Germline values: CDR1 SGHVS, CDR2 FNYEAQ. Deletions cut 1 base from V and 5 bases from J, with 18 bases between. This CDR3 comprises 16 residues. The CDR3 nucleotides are TGTGCCAGCAGCTTAGGTTCGGGACAAGTTACCGACGAGCAGTACTTC. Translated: CASSLGSGQVTDEQYF.

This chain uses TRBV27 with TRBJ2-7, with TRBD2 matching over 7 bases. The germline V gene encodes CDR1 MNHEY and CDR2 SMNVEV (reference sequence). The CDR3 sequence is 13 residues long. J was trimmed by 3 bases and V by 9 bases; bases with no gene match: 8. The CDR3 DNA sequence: TGTGCCAGTACCTCGGCTAGCGGCTACGAGCAGTACTTC. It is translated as CASTSASGYEQYF.